The source of this T cell receptor beta chain is a study of CXCR3-negative and CXCR3-positive naive CD8 T cells. The overall study: TRB reads totalled about 135 million, about 1.5 +/- 0.3 million per library.

UMI-labeled TRB cDNA libraries were prepared by 5' RACE. Using the 5' RACE reads, TCRdb records one entry per CDR3 protein without DNA. In all, the sample yields about 40,000 distinct CDR3 sequences. Notes on the study in general: For the naive subsets, surface CD5 was similar, and TCR strength was inferred from TRB CDR3 properties. In both naive subsets diversity was comparably high, whereas memory CD8+ cells showed much lower diversity.

Comment on this clonotype: The antigen remains undetermined.

The CDR3 length is 16 residues. The specimen was memory CD8+ T cells from blood. This TCR was sampled from a human donor in good health. Some clones in this sample may be carry-over from other donors' samples. This chain uses TRBV12-3 or TRBV12-4 with TRBJ2-3. The chain's CDR3 is CASSLGGYFEADTQYF.